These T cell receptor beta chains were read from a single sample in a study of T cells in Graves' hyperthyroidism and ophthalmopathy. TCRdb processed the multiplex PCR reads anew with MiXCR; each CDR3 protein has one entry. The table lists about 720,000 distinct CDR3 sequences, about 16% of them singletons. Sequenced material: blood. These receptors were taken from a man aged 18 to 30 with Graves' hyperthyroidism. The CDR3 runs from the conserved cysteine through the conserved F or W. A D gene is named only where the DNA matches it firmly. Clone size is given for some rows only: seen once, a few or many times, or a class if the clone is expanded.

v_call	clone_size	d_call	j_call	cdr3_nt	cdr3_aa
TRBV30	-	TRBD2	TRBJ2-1	TGTGCCTGGAGTAAAGGGGTAGCGGGAAAGGATGAGCAGTTCTTC	CAWSKGVAGKDEQFF
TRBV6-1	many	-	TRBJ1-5	TGTGCCAGCAGTTATTATCGGGGTAGCAATCAGCCCCAGCATTTT	CASSYYRGSNQPQHF
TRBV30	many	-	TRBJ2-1	TGTGCCTGGGCGGCCTTCAAGCGTACTGAGCAGTTCTTC	CAWAAFKRTEQFF
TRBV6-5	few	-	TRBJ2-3	TGTGCCAGCAGTTACTCGGCAGCCACAGATACGCAGTATTTT	CASSYSAATDTQYF
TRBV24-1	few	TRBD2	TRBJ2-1	TGTGCCACCGCACCTAGCGGGAGACGGAGAGAGCAGTTCTTC	CATAPSGRRREQFF
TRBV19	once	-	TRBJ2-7	TGTGCCAGTAGTATAGGTCAGGGAAAGTTCTACGAGCAGTACTTC	CASSIGQGKFYEQYF
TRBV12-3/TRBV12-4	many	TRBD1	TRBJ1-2	TGTGCCAGCAGTTTGGGGACAGGGGACTATGGCTACACCTTC	CASSLGTGDYGYTF
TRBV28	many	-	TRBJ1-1	TGTGCCAGCGGGGGGAGGGCCACTGAAGCTTTCTTT	CASGGRATEAFF
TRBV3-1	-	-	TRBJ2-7	TGTGCCAGCAGCCAAGATAGCAGGCAGGGCTACTACGAGCAGTACTTC	CASSQDSRQGYYEQYF
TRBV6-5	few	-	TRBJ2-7	TGTGCCAGCAGTTACTCGCGGAGGGGGGTCTACGAGCAGTACTTC	CASSYSRRGVYEQYF
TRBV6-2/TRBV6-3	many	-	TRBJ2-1	TGTGCCAGCAGTTCTTGGAGGTCTGAGCAGTTCTTC	CASSSWRSEQFF
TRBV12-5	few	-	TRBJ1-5	TGTGCTAGTGGTTTGACTCGCGATGTATATAGCAATCAGCCCCAGCATTTT	CASGLTRDVYSNQPQHF
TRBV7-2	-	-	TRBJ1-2	TGTGCCAGCAGCTTGACAGTAGGGCGTACAGACTATGGCTACACCTTC	CASSLTVGRTDYGYTF
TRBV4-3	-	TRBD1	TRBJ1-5	TGCGCCAGCAGCCGGACAGGGTTGCATCAGCCCCAGCATTTT	CASSRTGLHQPQHF
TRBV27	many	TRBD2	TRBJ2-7	TGTGCCAGCTCAGAAATAGCGGGGACCTACGAGCAGTACTTC	CASSEIAGTYEQYF
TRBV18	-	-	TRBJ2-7	TGTGCCTGCTCACCACACCGACAGGCTCACGAGCAGTACTTC	CACSPHRQAHEQYF
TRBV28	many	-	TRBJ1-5	TGTGCCAGCAGGACGTTTGATAGCAATCAGCCCCAGCATTTT	CASRTFDSNQPQHF
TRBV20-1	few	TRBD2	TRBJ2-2	TGCAGTGCCCTTAGCGGGAGCGGAACCGGGGAGCTGTTTTTT	CSALSGSGTGELFF
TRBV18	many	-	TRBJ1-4	TGTGCCAGCTCACCACGACCGGAAAGTGAAAAACTGTTTTTT	CASSPRPESEKLFF
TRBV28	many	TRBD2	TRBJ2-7	TGTGCCAGCAGTTTGGGACTAGCGGGTTTTGAGCAGTACTTC	CASSLGLAGFEQYF
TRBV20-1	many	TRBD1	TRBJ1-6	TGCAGTGCTAGCCGGCAGGGGGGTAACTCACCCCTCCACTTT	CSASRQGGNSPLHF
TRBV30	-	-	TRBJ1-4	TGTGCCTGGAGTGTCCCGGTGGGAAAACTGTTTTTT	CAWSVPVGKLFF
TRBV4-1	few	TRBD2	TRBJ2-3	TGCGCCAGCAGCCAAGTATCTAGCGGGTACATCACAGATACGCAGTATTTT	CASSQVSSGYITDTQYF